One T cell receptor (beta chain) is described in this entry. Its antigen is unidentified. The record originates from a study of T cells in Graves' hyperthyroidism and ophthalmopathy. General study results and limits: The model made its ophthalmopathy prediction, and onset followed a median 6.5 months later. Blood also showed most of the thyroid clonotypes that were expanded above 0.001.

Uncontrolled infection, other autoimmune disease, pregnancy or lactation excluded patients. PBMCs were obtained from approximately 9.2 ml fresh peripheral blood. Amplified TCR beta CDR3 regions came from RNA transcripts. When the TCR CDR3 underwent first-round RT-PCR, the HTBI primer set was used. Via MiXCR, TCRdb re-called the multiplex PCR reads, giving one row per CDR3 protein. Among 400,000 to 550,000 distinct CDR3 sequences listed, roughly 25% were seen once. The sequencing sample was made of blood. The clonotype originates from a woman aged 30 to 39 with Graves' ophthalmopathy.

The DNA of the CDR3 is TGTGCCAGCAGCCCTTTTTCAGGACAGAGTGTATGGGAGCCCCAGCATTTT. Translating it yields CASSPFSGQSVWEPQHF. The rearrangement uses TRBV7-3 and TRBJ1-5; maybe TRBD1 (6 bases). The V end lost 5 bases, the J end lost 8 bases, and 25 bases lay between the germline ends. The CDR3 loop spans 17 amino acids. The germline V gene has CDR1 SGHTA and CDR2 FQGTGA.